The rows below give T cell receptor beta chains drawn from one sample of a study of blood T cell repertoires in COVID-19. The data were produced by immunoSEQ multiplex PCR, yet TCRdb's version contains in-frame clones alone and is incomplete. The table records approximately 170,000 clones, 65% to 85% of them present only once. Sequencing used peripheral blood. The origin of the receptors is a woman aged 70 to 79 who had recovered from COVID-19. CDR3s include the opening cysteine and the closing phenylalanine or tryptophan. The order of the fields is CDR3 DNA, CDR3 protein, J gene, V gene, D gene, clone size. D genes are given only for firm matches. Clone size, where shown, is once, few, many, or a class for clones that have expanded.

CDR3 DNA: TGTGCCAGCAGCCTCGGGACTACCAATGAGCAGTTCTTC
CDR3 protein: CASSLGTTNEQFF
J gene: TRBJ2-1
V gene: TRBV7-3
D gene: TRBD2
clone size: NA

CDR3 DNA: TGTGCCAGCAGCACTCGAAGGACACAAGATGGCTACACCTTC
CDR3 protein: CASSTRRTQDGYTF
J gene: TRBJ1-2
V gene: TRBV3-1/TRBV3-2
D gene: NA
clone size: NA

CDR3 DNA: TGTGCCCCGCCACCCGGGGGACTAGCGGGGGACAACAATGAGCAGTTCTTC
CDR3 protein: CAPPPGGLAGDNNEQFF
J gene: TRBJ2-1
V gene: TRBV30
D gene: TRBD2
clone size: once

CDR3 DNA: TGCGCCAGCAGCTTTTTTGCGGGAAATTACAATGAGCAGTTCTTC
CDR3 protein: CASSFFAGNYNEQFF
J gene: TRBJ2-1
V gene: TRBV5-1
D gene: NA
clone size: NA

CDR3 DNA: TGTGCCAGCAGTGAAGGGGACACACAAGAGACCCAGTACTTC
CDR3 protein: CASSEGDTQETQYF
J gene: TRBJ2-5
V gene: TRBV2
D gene: NA
clone size: NA

CDR3 DNA: TGTGCCAGCAGTTACTCCGGACGGGGGAAGTCGACACGGGGCTACACCTTC
CDR3 protein: CASSYSGRGKSTRGYTF
J gene: TRBJ1-2
V gene: TRBV6-2/TRBV6-3
D gene: NA
clone size: NA

CDR3 DNA: TGTGCCAGCCAACGACCCCCAGGGAAGGGGAACACCGGGGAGCTGTTTTTT
CDR3 protein: CASQRPPGKGNTGELFF
J gene: TRBJ2-2
V gene: TRBV19
D gene: NA
clone size: NA

CDR3 DNA: TGTGCCAGCAGCCCGGGGACTAGCGGGAGGCCCAGGGCCGATGAGCAGTTCTTC
CDR3 protein: CASSPGTSGRPRADEQFF
J gene: TRBJ2-1
V gene: TRBV5-5
D gene: TRBD2
clone size: NA

CDR3 DNA: TGTGCCAGCAGCCCCCTGGGACGGGGGGGGGCTGAAGCTTTCTTT
CDR3 protein: CASSPLGRGGAEAFF
J gene: TRBJ1-1
V gene: TRBV9
D gene: NA
clone size: NA

CDR3 DNA: TGTGCCAGCAGTCCCTCCGGGATGAGCTACGAGCAGTACTTC
CDR3 protein: CASSPSGMSYEQYF
J gene: TRBJ2-7
V gene: TRBV6-5
D gene: NA
clone size: once

CDR3 DNA: TGTGCCACCAGCAGAGAGGGGGCAGGTCAAGGCTACGAGCAGTACTTC
CDR3 protein: CATSREGAGQGYEQYF
J gene: TRBJ2-7
V gene: TRBV15
D gene: NA
clone size: NA

CDR3 DNA: TGTGCCATCAGTGAGCGGGGACTAGCGAGGTCCAAAAACATTCAGTACTTC
CDR3 protein: CAISERGLARSKNIQYF
J gene: TRBJ2-4
V gene: TRBV10-3
D gene: TRBD2
clone size: NA

CDR3 DNA: TGTGCCAGCAGCTTAGCGGGAGCAGATACGCAGTATTTT
CDR3 protein: CASSLAGADTQYF
J gene: TRBJ2-3
V gene: TRBV7-8
D gene: NA
clone size: many

CDR3 DNA: TGTGCCATCAGGCCCCTAGCGGGGGGGGTCGGAGGGCTATTCGTGGATGAGCAGTTCTTC
CDR3 protein: CAIRPLAGGVGGLFVDEQFF
J gene: TRBJ2-1
V gene: TRBV10-3
D gene: TRBD2
clone size: NA

CDR3 DNA: TGTGCCAGCAGCCAGAGGGAGATTCATAGGGGCGGGAGAGGAGTAGATACGCAGTATTTT
CDR3 protein: CASSQREIHRGGRGVDTQYF
J gene: TRBJ2-3
V gene: TRBV21-1
D gene: NA
clone size: NA

CDR3 DNA: TGTGCCAGCAGTGACACAGGACAGGGGGCCGTGGAGACCCAGTACTTC
CDR3 protein: CASSDTGQGAVETQYF
J gene: TRBJ2-5
V gene: TRBV25-1
D gene: TRBD1
clone size: NA

CDR3 DNA: TGTGCCAGCAGTTACTCAACAGGGGCCTATAATTCACCCCTCCACTTT
CDR3 protein: CASSYSTGAYNSPLHF
J gene: TRBJ1-6
V gene: TRBV6-6
D gene: TRBD1
clone size: NA

CDR3 DNA: TGTGCCAGCCACCCGGGACAGGGGTACAATGAGCAGTTCTTC
CDR3 protein: CASHPGQGYNEQFF
J gene: TRBJ2-1
V gene: TRBV28
D gene: TRBD1
clone size: NA

CDR3 DNA: TGTGCCAGCAGCCCGGGGGGTTGGTCACCCCTCCACTTT
CDR3 protein: CASSPGGWSPLHF
J gene: TRBJ1-6
V gene: TRBV6-5
D gene: NA
clone size: NA

CDR3 DNA: TGCGCCAGCACCCAAACAGATACGCAGTATTTT
CDR3 protein: CASTQTDTQYF
J gene: TRBJ2-3
V gene: TRBV5-1
D gene: NA
clone size: NA

CDR3 DNA: TGTGCCAGCAGTGGCGGCCCCACCGGGGAGCTGTTTTTT
CDR3 protein: CASSGGPTGELFF
J gene: TRBJ2-2
V gene: TRBV7-3
D gene: NA
clone size: NA

CDR3 DNA: TGCGCCAGCAGCCTGGAGGGGACAGGGGGATACGAGCAGTACTTC
CDR3 protein: CASSLEGTGGYEQYF
J gene: TRBJ2-7
V gene: TRBV5-1
D gene: TRBD1
clone size: few

CDR3 DNA: TGTGCCAGCAGCCAAGGGGGGGTTACGGGACAGCCCCAGCATTTT
CDR3 protein: CASSQGGVTGQPQHF
J gene: TRBJ1-5
V gene: TRBV14
D gene: NA
clone size: NA

CDR3 DNA: TGTGCCAGCAGCTTGTTAGCGGGTACCTCCTACGAGCAGTACTTC
CDR3 protein: CASSLLAGTSYEQYF
J gene: TRBJ2-7
V gene: TRBV5-4
D gene: TRBD2
clone size: NA

CDR3 DNA: TGTGCCAGCAGCCCAGGTTGGGGCGGGGGCGAACTGTTTTTT
CDR3 protein: CASSPGWGGGELFF
J gene: TRBJ1-4
V gene: TRBV11-2
D gene: NA
clone size: NA

CDR3 DNA: TGCGCCAGCAGCCCCATTTGGGCGGGCCTCTACAATGACGGGCAGTTCTTC
CDR3 protein: CASSPIWAGLYNDGQFF
J gene: TRBJ2-1
V gene: TRBV4-1
D gene: NA
clone size: NA

CDR3 DNA: TGTGCCAGCAGCCGACAGGGGTCGGGGTATGGCTACACCTTC
CDR3 protein: CASSRQGSGYGYTF
J gene: TRBJ1-2
V gene: TRBV27
D gene: TRBD1
clone size: NA

CDR3 DNA: TGTGCCAGCAGCACCGGCGGGATAGTGTACGAGCAGTACTTC
CDR3 protein: CASSTGGIVYEQYF
J gene: TRBJ2-7
V gene: TRBV28
D gene: NA
clone size: NA

CDR3 DNA: TGTGCCAGTAGACCCGGGACTAGCCAGGGGCAGTACTTC
CDR3 protein: CASRPGTSQGQYF
J gene: TRBJ2-7
V gene: TRBV19
D gene: TRBD2
clone size: NA

CDR3 DNA: TGTGCCAGCAGCCCCCGGGACTTGGAGACCCAGTACTTC
CDR3 protein: CASSPRDLETQYF
J gene: TRBJ2-5
V gene: TRBV3-1/TRBV3-2
D gene: NA
clone size: NA

CDR3 DNA: TGTGCCATCAGTGGGACTAGCGGGAGTGTAAATGAGCAGTTCTTC
CDR3 protein: CAISGTSGSVNEQFF
J gene: TRBJ2-1
V gene: TRBV10-3
D gene: TRBD2
clone size: NA

CDR3 DNA: TGTGCCAGCGCCTCTACCCATAGCAATCAGCCCCAGCATTTT
CDR3 protein: CASASTHSNQPQHF
J gene: TRBJ1-5
V gene: TRBV27
D gene: NA
clone size: NA

CDR3 DNA: TGTGCCAGCAGCTTAGGGACTCGGGTCGACGAGCAGTACTTC
CDR3 protein: CASSLGTRVDEQYF
J gene: TRBJ2-7
V gene: TRBV11-2
D gene: NA
clone size: NA

CDR3 DNA: TGTGCCAGCAGCTTAGGGGAGGGGAGATGGGTCTACGAGCAGTACTTC
CDR3 protein: CASSLGEGRWVYEQYF
J gene: TRBJ2-7
V gene: TRBV11-3
D gene: TRBD2
clone size: NA

CDR3 DNA: TGTGCCAGCAGTTACAGGTTCGGAGGAGCGGGAGTGGGTGAGCAGTTCTTC
CDR3 protein: CASSYRFGGAGVGEQFF
J gene: TRBJ2-1
V gene: TRBV6-2/TRBV6-3
D gene: TRBD2
clone size: NA

CDR3 DNA: TGTGCCAGCAGCTACAGGGGTGGCTACACCTTC
CDR3 protein: CASSYRGGYTF
J gene: TRBJ1-2
V gene: TRBV7-9
D gene: TRBD1
clone size: NA

CDR3 DNA: TGTGCCAGCAGCGCTAGCGGGAGGGGCCCCTACGAGCAGTACTTC
CDR3 protein: CASSASGRGPYEQYF
J gene: TRBJ2-7
V gene: TRBV7-9
D gene: TRBD2
clone size: NA

CDR3 DNA: TGTGCCAGCCGGGATCCCAGGAACAATGAGCAGTTCTTC
CDR3 protein: CASRDPRNNEQFF
J gene: TRBJ2-1
V gene: TRBV6-6
D gene: NA
clone size: few

CDR3 DNA: TGTGCCAGCAGTCCCTCGGGACAGCTTTACGGCTACACCTTC
CDR3 protein: CASSPSGQLYGYTF
J gene: TRBJ1-2
V gene: TRBV27
D gene: TRBD1
clone size: NA

CDR3 DNA: TGTGCCAGCAGTGTTGGGCTGGGGAACACCGGGGAGCTGTTTTTT
CDR3 protein: CASSVGLGNTGELFF
J gene: TRBJ2-2
V gene: TRBV2
D gene: NA
clone size: NA

CDR3 DNA: TGTGCCAGCAGCCCAGGCAAAGGGGTGACAGGGGGTCAGCCCCAGCATTTT
CDR3 protein: CASSPGKGVTGGQPQHF
J gene: TRBJ1-5
V gene: TRBV9
D gene: TRBD1
clone size: NA

CDR3 DNA: TGTGCCAGCAGCTTGGGGCCAGGGGACTACGAGCAGTACTTC
CDR3 protein: CASSLGPGDYEQYF
J gene: TRBJ2-7
V gene: TRBV5-5
D gene: NA
clone size: NA

CDR3 DNA: TGTGCCAGCAGCGTAGGTCGGGTGGGAACTAATGAAAAACTGTTTTTT
CDR3 protein: CASSVGRVGTNEKLFF
J gene: TRBJ1-4
V gene: TRBV9
D gene: NA
clone size: once

CDR3 DNA: TGTGCCAGCGCCCACTTCGCCCTAGCGGGGGCTTACCAAGAGACCCAGTACTTC
CDR3 protein: CASAHFALAGAYQETQYF
J gene: TRBJ2-5
V gene: TRBV7-9
D gene: TRBD2
clone size: NA

CDR3 DNA: TGTGCCTGCCCGGGGGGTTTGAACACTGAAGCTTTCTTT
CDR3 protein: CACPGGLNTEAFF
J gene: TRBJ1-1
V gene: TRBV30
D gene: NA
clone size: NA

CDR3 DNA: TGTGCCAGCAGTTTGGGGGCCCCTCGCACCATATATTTT
CDR3 protein: CASSLGAPRTIYF
J gene: TRBJ1-3
V gene: TRBV28
D gene: NA
clone size: few

CDR3 DNA: TGTGCCAGCAGCCTCGTCGGGGGGCCGCGAACTGGAAACACCATATATTTT
CDR3 protein: CASSLVGGPRTGNTIYF
J gene: TRBJ1-3
V gene: TRBV5-4
D gene: NA
clone size: NA

CDR3 DNA: TGCGCCAGCAGCGAACCGGGGACATACGAGCAGTACTTC
CDR3 protein: CASSEPGTYEQYF
J gene: TRBJ2-7
V gene: TRBV5-1
D gene: NA
clone size: NA

CDR3 DNA: TGTGCTAGTGCCACCAGCGGGGGCGACAATGAGCAGTTCTTC
CDR3 protein: CASATSGGDNEQFF
J gene: TRBJ2-1
V gene: TRBV12-5
D gene: TRBD2
clone size: NA